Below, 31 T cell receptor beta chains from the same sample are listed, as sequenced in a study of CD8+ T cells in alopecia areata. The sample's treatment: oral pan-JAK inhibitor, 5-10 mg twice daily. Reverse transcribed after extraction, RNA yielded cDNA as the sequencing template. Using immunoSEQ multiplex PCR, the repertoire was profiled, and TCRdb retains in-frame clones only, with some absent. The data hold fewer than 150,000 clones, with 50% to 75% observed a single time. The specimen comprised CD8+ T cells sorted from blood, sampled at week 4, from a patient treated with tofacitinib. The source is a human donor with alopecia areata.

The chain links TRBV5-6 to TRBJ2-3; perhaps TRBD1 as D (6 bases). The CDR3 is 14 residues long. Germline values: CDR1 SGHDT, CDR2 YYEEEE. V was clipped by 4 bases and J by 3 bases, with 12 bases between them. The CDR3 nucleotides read TGTGCCAGCAGCCTGATACAGGGAACAGATACGCAGTATTTT. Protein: CASSLIQGTDTQYF.

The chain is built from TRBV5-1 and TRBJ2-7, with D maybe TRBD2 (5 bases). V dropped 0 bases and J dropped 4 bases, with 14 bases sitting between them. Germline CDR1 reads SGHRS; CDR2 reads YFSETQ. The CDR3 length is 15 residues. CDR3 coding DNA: TGCGCCAGCAGCTTGGGGTACGGCAGGAGGTACGAGCAGTACTTC. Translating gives CASSLGYGRRYEQYF.

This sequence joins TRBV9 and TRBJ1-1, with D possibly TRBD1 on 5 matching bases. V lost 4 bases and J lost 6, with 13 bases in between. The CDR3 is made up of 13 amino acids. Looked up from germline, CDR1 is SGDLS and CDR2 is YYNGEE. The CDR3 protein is CASSIGTGSEAFF. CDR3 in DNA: TGTGCCAGCAGCATAGGGACGGGCTCTGAAGCTTTCTTT.

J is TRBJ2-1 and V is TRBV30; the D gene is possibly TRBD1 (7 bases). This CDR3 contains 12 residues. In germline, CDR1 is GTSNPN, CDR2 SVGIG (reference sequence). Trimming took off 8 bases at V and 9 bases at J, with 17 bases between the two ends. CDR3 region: CARNQGGVEQFF. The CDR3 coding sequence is TGTGCCCGAAACCAGGGGGGAGTTGAGCAGTTCTTC.

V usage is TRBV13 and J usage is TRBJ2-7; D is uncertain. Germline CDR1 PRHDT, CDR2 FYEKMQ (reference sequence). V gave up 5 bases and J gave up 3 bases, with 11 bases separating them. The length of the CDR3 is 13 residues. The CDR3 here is CASSPLNGYEQYF. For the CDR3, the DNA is TGTGCCAGCAGCCCACTTAACGGCTACGAGCAGTACTTC.

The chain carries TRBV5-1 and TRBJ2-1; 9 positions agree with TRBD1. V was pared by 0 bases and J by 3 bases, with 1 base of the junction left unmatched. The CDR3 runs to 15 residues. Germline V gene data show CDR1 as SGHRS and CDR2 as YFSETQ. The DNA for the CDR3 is TGCGCCAGCAGCTTGGACAGGGGGCTCTACAATGAGCAGTTCTTC. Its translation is CASSLDRGLYNEQFF.

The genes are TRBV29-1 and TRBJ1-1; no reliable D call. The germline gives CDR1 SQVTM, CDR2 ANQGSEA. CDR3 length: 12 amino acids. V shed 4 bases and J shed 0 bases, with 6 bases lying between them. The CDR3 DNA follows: TGCAGCGTTGCCGGGTTGAACACTGAAGCTTTCTTT. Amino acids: CSVAGLNTEAFF. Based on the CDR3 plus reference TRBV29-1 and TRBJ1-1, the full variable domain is SAVISQKPSRDICQRGTSLTIQCQVDSQVTMMFWYRQQPGQSLTLIATANQGSEATYESGFVIDKFPISRPNLTFSTLTVSNMSPEDSSIYLCSVAGLNTEAFFGQGTRLTVV.

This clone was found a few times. The CDR3 nucleotides read TGCGCCAGCAGCCAGGGACAGGGACTCGGCGAGCAGTACTTC. Encoded protein: CASSQGQGLGEQYF. The chain links TRBV4-1 to TRBJ2-7; 9 nucleotides agree with TRBD1. Losses at the gene ends were 3 bases for V and 6 bases for J; bases not matched to a gene: 6. Germline CDR1 and CDR2: MGHRA and YSYEKL. CDR3 length: 14 residues.

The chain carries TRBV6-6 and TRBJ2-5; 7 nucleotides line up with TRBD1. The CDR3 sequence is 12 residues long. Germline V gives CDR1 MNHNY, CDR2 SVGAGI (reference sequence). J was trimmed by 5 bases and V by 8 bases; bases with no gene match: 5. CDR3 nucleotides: TGTGCCAGCCACCAGGGGGACGAGACCCAGTACTTC. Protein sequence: CASHQGDETQYF.

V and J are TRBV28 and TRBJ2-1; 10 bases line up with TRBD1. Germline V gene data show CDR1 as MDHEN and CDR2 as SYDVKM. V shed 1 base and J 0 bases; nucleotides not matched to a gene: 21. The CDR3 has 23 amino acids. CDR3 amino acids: CASSLYQYTGTGVSWNSYNEQFF. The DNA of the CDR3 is TGTGCCAGCAGTTTATATCAATATACCGGGACAGGGGTATCCTGGAACTCCTACAATGAGCAGTTCTTC.

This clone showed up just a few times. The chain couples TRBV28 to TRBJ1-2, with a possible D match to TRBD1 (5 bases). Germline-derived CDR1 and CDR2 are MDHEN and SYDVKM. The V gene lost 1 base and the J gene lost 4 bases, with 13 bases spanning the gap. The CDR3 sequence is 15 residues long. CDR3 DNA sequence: TGTGCCAGCAGTTTATTATCGGGGGAGGTCTATGGCTACACCTTC. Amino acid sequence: CASSLLSGEVYGYTF.

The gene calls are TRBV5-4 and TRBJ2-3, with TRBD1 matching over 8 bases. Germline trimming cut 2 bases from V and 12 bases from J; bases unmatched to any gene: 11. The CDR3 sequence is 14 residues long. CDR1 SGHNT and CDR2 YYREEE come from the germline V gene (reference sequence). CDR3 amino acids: CASSLVQGDRYQYF. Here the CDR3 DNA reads TGTGCCAGCAGCTTAGTACAGGGGGACAGATACCAGTATTTT.

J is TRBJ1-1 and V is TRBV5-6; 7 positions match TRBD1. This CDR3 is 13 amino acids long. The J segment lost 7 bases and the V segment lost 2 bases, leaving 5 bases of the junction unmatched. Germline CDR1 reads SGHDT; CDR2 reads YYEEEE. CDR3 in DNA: TGTGCCAGCAGCTTAATAGGACAGGATGAAGCTTTCTTT. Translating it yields CASSLIGQDEAFF.

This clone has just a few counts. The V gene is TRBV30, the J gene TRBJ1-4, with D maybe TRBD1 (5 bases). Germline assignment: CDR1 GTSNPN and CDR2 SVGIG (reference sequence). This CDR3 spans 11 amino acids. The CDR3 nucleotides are TGTGGGGGCTCCGGCGGAGAAAAACTGTTTTTT. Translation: CGGSGGEKLFF.

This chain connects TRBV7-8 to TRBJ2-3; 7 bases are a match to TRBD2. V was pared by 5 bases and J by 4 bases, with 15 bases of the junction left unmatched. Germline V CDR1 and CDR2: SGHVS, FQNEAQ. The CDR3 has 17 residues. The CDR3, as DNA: TGTGCCAGCAGCGCACTCGAGCGGGGCGGGTTGGCAGATACGCAGTATTTT. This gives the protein CASSALERGGLADTQYF.

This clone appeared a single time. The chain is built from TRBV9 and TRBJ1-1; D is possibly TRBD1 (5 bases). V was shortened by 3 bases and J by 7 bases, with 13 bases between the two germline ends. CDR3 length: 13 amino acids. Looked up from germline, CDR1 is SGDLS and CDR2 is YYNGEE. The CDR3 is CASSEGLTGEAFF. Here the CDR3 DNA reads TGTGCCAGCAGCGAAGGCCTCACAGGTGAAGCTTTCTTT.

CDR3 sequence reads: CASSLGGNSPLHF. Written as DNA, the CDR3 is TGTGCCAGCAGCTTAGGCGGGAATTCACCCCTCCACTTT. The chain is built from TRBV13 and TRBJ1-6; D not resolved. Looked up from germline, CDR1 is PRHDT and CDR2 is FYEKMQ (reference sequence). This CDR3 spans 13 amino acids. Trimming removed 0 bases at V and 7 bases at J, with 4 bases between.

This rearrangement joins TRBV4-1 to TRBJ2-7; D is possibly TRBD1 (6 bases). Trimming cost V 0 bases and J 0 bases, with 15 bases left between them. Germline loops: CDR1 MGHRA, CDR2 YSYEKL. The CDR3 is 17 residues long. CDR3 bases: TGCGCCAGCAGCCAAGATTGGGGGCCCCAGAGCTCCTACGAGCAGTACTTC. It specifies CASSQDWGPQSSYEQYF.

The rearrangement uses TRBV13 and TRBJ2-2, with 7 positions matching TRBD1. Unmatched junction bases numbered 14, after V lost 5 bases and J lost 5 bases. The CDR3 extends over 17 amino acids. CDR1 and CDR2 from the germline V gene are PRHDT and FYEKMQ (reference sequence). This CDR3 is CASSDLRGRLRTGELFF. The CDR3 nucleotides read TGTGCCAGCAGCGACCTTAGGGGGCGGTTGAGAACCGGGGAGCTGTTTTTT.

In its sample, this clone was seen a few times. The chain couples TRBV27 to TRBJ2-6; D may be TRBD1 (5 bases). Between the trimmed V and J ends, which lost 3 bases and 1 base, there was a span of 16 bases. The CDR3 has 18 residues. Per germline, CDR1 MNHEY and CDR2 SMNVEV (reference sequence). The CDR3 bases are TGTGCCAGCAGTTTCACCCCGGTTAGGACATCTGGGGCCAACGTCCTGACTTTC. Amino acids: CASSFTPVRTSGANVLTF.

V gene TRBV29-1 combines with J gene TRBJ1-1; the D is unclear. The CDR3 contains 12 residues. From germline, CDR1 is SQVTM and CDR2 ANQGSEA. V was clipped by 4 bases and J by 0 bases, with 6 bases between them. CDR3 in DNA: TGCAGCGTTGCACAGCTGAACACTGAAGCTTTCTTT. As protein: CSVAQLNTEAFF.

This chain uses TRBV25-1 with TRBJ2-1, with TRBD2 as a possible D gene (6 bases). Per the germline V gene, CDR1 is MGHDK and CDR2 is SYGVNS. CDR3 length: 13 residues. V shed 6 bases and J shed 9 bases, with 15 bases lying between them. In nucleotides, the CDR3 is TGTGCCAGCAGGGACCTGGGGGAGGTTGAGCAGTTCTTC. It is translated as CASRDLGEVEQFF.

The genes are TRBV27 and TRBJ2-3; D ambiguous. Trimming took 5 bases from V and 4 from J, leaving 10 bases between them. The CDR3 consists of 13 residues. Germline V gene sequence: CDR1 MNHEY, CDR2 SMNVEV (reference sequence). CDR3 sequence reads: CASSQSLADTQYF. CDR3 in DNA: TGTGCCAGCAGTCAATCGTTGGCAGATACGCAGTATTTT.

The CDR3 loop reads CSVEPGRQNTEAFF. Written as DNA, the CDR3 is TGCAGCGTTGAGCCGGGACGGCAGAACACTGAAGCTTTCTTT. V gene TRBV29-1 combines with J gene TRBJ1-1; D might be TRBD1 (5 bases). The CDR3 runs 14 residues. In germline, CDR1 is SQVTM, CDR2 ANQGSEA. The germline V and J ends were trimmed by 3 bases and 1 base, with 12 bases remaining between them.

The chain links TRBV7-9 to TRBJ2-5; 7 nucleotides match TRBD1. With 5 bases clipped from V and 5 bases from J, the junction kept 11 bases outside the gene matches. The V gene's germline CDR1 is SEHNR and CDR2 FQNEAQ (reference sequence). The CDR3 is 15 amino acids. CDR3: CASSPPDRPGETQYF. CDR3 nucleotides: TGTGCCAGCAGCCCTCCGGACAGGCCGGGGGAGACCCAGTACTTC.

The CDR3 coding sequence is TGCGCCAGCAGCTTGTCGGATGGAGAGACCCAGTACTTC. Translated, it gives CASSLSDGETQYF. The chain is built from TRBV5-1 and TRBJ2-5; D is undetermined. V shed 1 base and J shed 4 bases, with 8 bases lying between them. Germline CDR1 is SGHRS and CDR2 is YFSETQ. The CDR3 has 13 amino acids.

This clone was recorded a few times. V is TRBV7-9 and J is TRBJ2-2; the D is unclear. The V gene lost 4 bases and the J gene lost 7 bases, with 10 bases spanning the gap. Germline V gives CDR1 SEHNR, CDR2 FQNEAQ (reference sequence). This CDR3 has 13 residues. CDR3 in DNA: TGTGCCAGCAGCTCCGAGTTGGGCGGGGAGCTGTTTTTT. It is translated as CASSSELGGELFF.

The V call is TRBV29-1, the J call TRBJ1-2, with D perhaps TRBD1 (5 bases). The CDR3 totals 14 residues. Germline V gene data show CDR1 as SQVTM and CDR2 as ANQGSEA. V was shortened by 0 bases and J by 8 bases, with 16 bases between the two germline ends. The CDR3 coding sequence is TGCAGCGTTGAAGACTCAGGGAATATGTACGGCTACACCTTC. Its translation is CSVEDSGNMYGYTF. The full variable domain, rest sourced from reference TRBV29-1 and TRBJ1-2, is SAVISQKPSRDICQRGTSLTIQCQVDSQVTMMFWYRQQPGQSLTLIATANQGSEATYESGFVIDKFPISRPNLTFSTLTVSNMSPEDSSIYLCSVEDSGNMYGYTFGSGTRLTVV.

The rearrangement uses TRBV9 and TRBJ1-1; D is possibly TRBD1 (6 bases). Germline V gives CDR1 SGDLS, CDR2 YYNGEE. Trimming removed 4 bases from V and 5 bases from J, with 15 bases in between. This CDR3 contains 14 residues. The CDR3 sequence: CASSIGGANTEAFF. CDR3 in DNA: TGTGCCAGCAGCATCGGGGGGGCGAATACTGAAGCTTTCTTT. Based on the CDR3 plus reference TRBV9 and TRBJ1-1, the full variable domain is DSGVTQTPKHLITATGQRVTLRCSPRSGDLSVYWYQQSLDQGLQFLIQYYNGEERAKGNILERFSAQQFPDLHSELNLSSLELGDSALYFCASSIGGANTEAFFGQGTRLTVV.

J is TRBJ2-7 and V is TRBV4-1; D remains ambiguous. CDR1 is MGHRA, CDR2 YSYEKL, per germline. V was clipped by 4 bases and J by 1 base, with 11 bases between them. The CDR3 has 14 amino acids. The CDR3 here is CASSPKKSSYEQYF. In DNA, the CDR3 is TGCGCCAGCAGCCCCAAAAAGTCGTCCTACGAGCAGTACTTC.

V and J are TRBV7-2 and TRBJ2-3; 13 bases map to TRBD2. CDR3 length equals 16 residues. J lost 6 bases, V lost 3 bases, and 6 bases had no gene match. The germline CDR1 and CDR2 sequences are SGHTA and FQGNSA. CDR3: CASSFPGTSGMDTQYF. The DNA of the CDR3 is TGTGCCAGCAGCTTCCCCGGGACTAGCGGGATGGATACGCAGTATTTT. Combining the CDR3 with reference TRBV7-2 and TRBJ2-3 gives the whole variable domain GAGVSQSPSNKVTEKGKDVELRCDPISGHTALYWYRQSLGQGLEFLIYFQGNSAPDKSGLPSDRFSAERTGGSVSTLTIQRTQQEDSAVYLCASSFPGTSGMDTQYFGPGTRLTVL.